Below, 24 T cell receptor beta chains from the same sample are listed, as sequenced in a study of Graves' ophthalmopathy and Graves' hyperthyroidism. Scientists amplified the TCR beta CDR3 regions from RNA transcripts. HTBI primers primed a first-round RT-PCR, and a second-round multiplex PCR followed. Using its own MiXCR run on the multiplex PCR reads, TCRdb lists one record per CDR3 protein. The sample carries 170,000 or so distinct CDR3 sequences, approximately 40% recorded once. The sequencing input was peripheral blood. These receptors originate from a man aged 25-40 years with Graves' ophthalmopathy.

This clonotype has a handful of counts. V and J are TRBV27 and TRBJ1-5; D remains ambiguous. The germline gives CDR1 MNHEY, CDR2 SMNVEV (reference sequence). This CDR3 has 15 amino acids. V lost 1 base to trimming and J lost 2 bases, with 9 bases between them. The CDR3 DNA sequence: TGTGCCAGCAGTTTATGGGGTATGCGCAATCAGCCCCAGCATTTT. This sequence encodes CASSLWGMRNQPQHF.

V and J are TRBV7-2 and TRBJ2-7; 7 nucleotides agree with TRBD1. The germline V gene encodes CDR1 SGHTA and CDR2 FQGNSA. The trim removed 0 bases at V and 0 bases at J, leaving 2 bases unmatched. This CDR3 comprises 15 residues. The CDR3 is CASSLARDSSYEQYF. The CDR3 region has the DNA TGTGCCAGCAGCTTAGCCCGGGACAGCTCCTACGAGCAGTACTTC.

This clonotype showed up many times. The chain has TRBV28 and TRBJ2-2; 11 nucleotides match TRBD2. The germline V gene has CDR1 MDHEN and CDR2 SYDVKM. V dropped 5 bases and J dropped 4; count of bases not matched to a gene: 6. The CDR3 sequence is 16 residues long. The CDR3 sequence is CASSALAGGSTGELFF. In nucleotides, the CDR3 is TGTGCCAGCAGTGCCCTAGCGGGAGGTTCCACCGGGGAGCTGTTTTTT. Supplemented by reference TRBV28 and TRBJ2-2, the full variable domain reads DVKVTQSSRYLVKRTGEKVFLECVQDMDHENMFWYRQDPGLGLRLIYFSYDVKMKEKGDIPEGYSVSREKKERFSLILESASTNQTSMYLCASSALAGGSTGELFFGEGSRLTVL.

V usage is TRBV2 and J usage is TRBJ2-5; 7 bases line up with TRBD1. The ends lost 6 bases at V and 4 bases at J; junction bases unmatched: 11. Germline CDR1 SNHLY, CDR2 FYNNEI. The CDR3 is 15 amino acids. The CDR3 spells CASSHDRVVVETQYF. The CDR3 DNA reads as TGTGCCAGCAGCCACGACAGGGTGGTAGTAGAGACCCAGTACTTC.

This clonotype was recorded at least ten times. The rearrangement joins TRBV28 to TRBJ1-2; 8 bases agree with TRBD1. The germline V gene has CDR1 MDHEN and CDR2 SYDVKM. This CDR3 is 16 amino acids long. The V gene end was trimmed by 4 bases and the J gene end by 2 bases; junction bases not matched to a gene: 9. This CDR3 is CASSSSPTGENYGYTF. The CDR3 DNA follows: TGTGCCAGCAGTTCTTCCCCGACAGGGGAAAACTATGGCTACACCTTC.

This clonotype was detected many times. The chain's CDR3 is CASSLGSQGAVYTEAFF. The DNA of the CDR3 is TGTGCCAGCAGCTTAGGGAGCCAGGGGGCTGTCTACACTGAAGCTTTCTTT. The V gene is TRBV11-3, the J gene TRBJ1-1; TRBD1 matches 8 bases. V was pared by 1 base and J by 3 bases, with 10 bases of the junction left unmatched. The CDR3 runs 17 residues. From germline, CDR1 is SGHNT and CDR2 YENEEA.

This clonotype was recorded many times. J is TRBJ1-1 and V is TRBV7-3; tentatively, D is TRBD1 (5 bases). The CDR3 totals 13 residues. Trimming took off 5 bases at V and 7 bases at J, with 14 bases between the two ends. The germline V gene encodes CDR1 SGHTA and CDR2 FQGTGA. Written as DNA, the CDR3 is TGTGCCAGCAGCCCGGACCCCGGGGGTGAAGCTTTCTTT. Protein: CASSPDPGGEAFF. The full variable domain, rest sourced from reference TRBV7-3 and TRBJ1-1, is GAGVSQTPSNKVTEKGKYVELRCDPISGHTALYWYRQSLGQGPEFLIYFQGTGAADDSGLPNDRFFAVRPEGSVSTLKIQRTERGDSAVYLCASSPDPGGEAFFGQGTRLTVV.

CDR3 in amino acids: CASSPRQGAAGEQYF. CDR3 nucleotides: TGTGCCAGCAGTCCCCGACAGGGGGCAGCGGGAGAGCAGTACTTC. This rearrangement joins TRBV6-1 to TRBJ2-7; TRBD1 agrees at 10 bases. Germline trimming cut 5 bases from V and 7 bases from J; bases unmatched to any gene: 11. The CDR3 is 15 residues long. Germline-derived CDR1 and CDR2 are MNHNS and SASEGT.

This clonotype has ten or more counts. The CDR3 spells CASSIDTGPEQYF. The DNA of the CDR3 is TGTGCCAGCAGCATCGATACCGGACCCGAGCAGTACTTC. The chain is built from TRBV9 and TRBJ2-7; D gene ambiguous. This CDR3 contains 13 residues. The V gene's germline CDR1 is SGDLS and CDR2 YYNGEE. Trimming took 4 bases from V and 6 from J, leaving 14 bases between them. The variable domain in full, with the rest retrieved from reference TRBV9 and TRBJ2-7, is DSGVTQTPKHLITATGQRVTLRCSPRSGDLSVYWYQQSLDQGLQFLIQYYNGEERAKGNILERFSAQQFPDLHSELNLSSLELGDSALYFCASSIDTGPEQYFGPGTRLTVT.

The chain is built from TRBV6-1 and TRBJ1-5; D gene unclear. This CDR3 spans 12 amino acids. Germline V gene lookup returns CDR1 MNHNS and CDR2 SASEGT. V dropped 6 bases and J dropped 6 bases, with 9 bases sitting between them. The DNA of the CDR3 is TGTGCCAGCAGAACCCCTTCTCAGCCCCAGCATTTT. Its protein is CASRTPSQPQHF.

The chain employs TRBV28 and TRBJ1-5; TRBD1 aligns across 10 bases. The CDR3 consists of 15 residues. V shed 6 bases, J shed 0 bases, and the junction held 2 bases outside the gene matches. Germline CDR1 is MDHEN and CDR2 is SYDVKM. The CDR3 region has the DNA TGTGCCAGCAGACGGGACAGGGGTAGCAATCAGCCCCAGCATTTT. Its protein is CASRRDRGSNQPQHF.

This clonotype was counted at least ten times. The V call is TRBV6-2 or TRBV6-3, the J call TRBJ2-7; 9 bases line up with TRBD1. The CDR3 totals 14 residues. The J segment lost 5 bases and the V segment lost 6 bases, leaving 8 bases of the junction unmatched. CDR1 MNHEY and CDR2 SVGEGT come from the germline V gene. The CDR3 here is CASSQTGGFHEQYF. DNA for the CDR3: TGTGCCAGCAGCCAAACAGGGGGCTTCCACGAGCAGTACTTC.

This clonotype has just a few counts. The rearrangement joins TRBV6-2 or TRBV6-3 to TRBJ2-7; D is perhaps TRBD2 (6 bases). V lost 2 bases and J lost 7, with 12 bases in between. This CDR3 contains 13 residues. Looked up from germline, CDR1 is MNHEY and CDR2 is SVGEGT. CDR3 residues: CASSYRDSGEQYF. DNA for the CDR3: TGTGCCAGCAGTTACCGGGACTCAGGAGAGCAGTACTTC.

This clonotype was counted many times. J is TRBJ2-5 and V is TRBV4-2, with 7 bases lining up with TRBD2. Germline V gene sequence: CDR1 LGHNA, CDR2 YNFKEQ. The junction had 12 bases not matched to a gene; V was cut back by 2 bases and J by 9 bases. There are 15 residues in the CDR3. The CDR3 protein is CASSQYGGPGRAQYF. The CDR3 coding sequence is TGTGCCAGCAGCCAATATGGTGGCCCAGGGAGGGCCCAGTACTTC.

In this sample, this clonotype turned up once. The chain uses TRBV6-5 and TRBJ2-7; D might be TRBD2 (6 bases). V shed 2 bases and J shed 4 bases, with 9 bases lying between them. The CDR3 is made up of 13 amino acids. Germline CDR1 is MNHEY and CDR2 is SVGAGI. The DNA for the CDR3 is TGTGCCAGCAGTTACACCCTAGCGTACGAGCAGTACTTC. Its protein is CASSYTLAYEQYF.

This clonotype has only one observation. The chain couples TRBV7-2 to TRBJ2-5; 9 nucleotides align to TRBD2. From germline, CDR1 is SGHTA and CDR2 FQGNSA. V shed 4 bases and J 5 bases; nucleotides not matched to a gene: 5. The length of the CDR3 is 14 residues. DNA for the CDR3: TGTGCCAGCAGCTCTTTAGCGGGAGAGGAGACCCAGTACTTC. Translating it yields CASSSLAGEETQYF.

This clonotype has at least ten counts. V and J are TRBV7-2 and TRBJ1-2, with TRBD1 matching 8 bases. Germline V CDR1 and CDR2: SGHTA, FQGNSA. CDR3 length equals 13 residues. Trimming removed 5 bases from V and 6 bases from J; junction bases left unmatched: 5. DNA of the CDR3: TGTGCCAGCAGCCTATCAGGGGGCGATGGCTACACCTTC. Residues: CASSLSGGDGYTF.

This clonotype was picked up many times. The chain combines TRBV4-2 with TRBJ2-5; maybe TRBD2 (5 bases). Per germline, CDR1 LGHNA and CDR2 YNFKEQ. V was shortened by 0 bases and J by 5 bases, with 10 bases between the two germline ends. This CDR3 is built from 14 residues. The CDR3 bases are TGTGCCAGCAGCCAAGAAGCTAGCTTGGAGACCCAGTACTTC. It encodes CASSQEASLETQYF.

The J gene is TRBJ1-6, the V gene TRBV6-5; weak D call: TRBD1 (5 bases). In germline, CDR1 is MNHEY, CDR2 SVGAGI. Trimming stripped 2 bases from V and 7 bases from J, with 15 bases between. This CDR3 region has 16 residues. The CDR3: CASSYDSNPLNSPLHF. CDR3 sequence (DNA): TGTGCCAGCAGTTACGACAGCAACCCGTTAAATTCACCCCTCCACTTT.

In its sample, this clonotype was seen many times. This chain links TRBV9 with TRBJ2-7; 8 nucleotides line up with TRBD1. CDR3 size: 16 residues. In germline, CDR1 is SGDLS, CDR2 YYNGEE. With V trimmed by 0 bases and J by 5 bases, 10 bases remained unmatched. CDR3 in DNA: TGTGCCAGCAGCGTAGGTGCAGGGGGCGGAGGCAACGAGCAGTACTTC. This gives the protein CASSVGAGGGGNEQYF. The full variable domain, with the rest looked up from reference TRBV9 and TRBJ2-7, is DSGVTQTPKHLITATGQRVTLRCSPRSGDLSVYWYQQSLDQGLQFLIQYYNGEERAKGNILERFSAQQFPDLHSELNLSSLELGDSALYFCASSVGAGGGGNEQYFGPGTRLTVT.

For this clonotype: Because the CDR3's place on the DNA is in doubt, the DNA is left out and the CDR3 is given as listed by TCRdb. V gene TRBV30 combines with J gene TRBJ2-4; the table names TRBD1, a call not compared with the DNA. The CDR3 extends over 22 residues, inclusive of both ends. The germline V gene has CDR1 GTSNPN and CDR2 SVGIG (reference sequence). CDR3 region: CAWSVSSGANVLTFGAKNIQYF.

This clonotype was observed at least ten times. CDR3 DNA sequence: TGTGCCAGCAGTTACTTAGACAGGGAAGTTGTCGGGGAGCTGTTTTTT. Encoded protein: CASSYLDREVVGELFF. The chain uses TRBV6-2 or TRBV6-3 and TRBJ2-2, with 7 bases lining up with TRBD1. Germline-derived CDR1 and CDR2 are MNHEY and SVGEGT. CDR3 length: 16 amino acids. Germline trimming cut 1 base from V and 7 bases from J; bases unmatched to any gene: 9.

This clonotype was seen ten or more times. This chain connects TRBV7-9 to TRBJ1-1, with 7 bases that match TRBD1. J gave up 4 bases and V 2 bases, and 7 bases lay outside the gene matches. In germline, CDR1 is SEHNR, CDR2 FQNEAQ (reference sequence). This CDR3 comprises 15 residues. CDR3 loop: CASSLQGEVGTEAFF. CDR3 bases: TGTGCCAGCAGCTTACAGGGGGAGGTTGGCACTGAAGCTTTCTTT.

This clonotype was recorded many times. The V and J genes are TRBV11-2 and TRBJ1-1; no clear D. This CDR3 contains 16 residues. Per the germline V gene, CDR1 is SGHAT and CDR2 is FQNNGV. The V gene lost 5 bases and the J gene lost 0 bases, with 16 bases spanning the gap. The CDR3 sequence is CASSLSRWALNTEAFF. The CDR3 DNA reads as TGTGCCAGCAGCCTGTCCCGGTGGGCCTTGAACACTGAAGCTTTCTTT.